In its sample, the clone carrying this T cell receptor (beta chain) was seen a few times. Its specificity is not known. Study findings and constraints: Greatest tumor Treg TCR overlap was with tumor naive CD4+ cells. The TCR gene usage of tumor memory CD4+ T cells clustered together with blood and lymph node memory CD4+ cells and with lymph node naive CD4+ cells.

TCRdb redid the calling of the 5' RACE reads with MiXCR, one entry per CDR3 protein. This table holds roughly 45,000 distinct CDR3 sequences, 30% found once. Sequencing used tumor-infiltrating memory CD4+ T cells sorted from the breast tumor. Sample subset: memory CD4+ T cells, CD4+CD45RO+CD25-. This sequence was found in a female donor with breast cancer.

CDR3 residues: CASSASMNTEAFF. The CDR3 DNA reads as TGTGCCAGCAGTGCGTCAATGAACACTGAAGCTTTCTTT. The J gene is TRBJ1-1, the V gene TRBV12-3 or TRBV12-4, with D unclear. V was pared by 5 bases and J by 0 bases, with 7 bases between. This CDR3 region has 13 residues.